What follows describes a single T cell receptor beta chain. The antigen is unknown. Synthesis of TCR cDNA relied on 5'RACE template switching, which attached a universal primer site and UMIs. TCRdb redid the calling of the 5' RACE reads with MiXCR, one entry per CDR3 protein. The data show some 500,000 distinct CDR3 sequences, with roughly 13% seen just once and over 11% held by the top ten. This specimen comes from a study of T cells after yellow fever vaccination. Study-level information: Any fraction with a low cell number was prepared using SMART-Seq v4 Ultra Low Input. Regarding the study as a whole: Contamination of FACS-sorted repertoires by abundant clonotypes from the bulk population could occur. Compared with primary, the secondary response was weaker and peaked at day 5, not 15.

The CDR3 covers 15 residues. The V and J ends lost 4 bases and 6 bases, in that order; junction bases with no gene match: 9. The germline gives CDR1 KGHSH, CDR2 LQKENI. This receptor was obtained from a man under 40 who received the YFV17D yellow fever vaccine. The sample in question was PBMCs, obtained on the day of the yellow fever booster vaccination. The chain uses TRBV18 and TRBJ2-1; 7 bases agree with TRBD2. CDR3: CASSQSGIPTNEQFF. Here the CDR3 DNA reads TGTGCCAGCTCACAAAGCGGGATCCCAACCAATGAGCAGTTCTTC.